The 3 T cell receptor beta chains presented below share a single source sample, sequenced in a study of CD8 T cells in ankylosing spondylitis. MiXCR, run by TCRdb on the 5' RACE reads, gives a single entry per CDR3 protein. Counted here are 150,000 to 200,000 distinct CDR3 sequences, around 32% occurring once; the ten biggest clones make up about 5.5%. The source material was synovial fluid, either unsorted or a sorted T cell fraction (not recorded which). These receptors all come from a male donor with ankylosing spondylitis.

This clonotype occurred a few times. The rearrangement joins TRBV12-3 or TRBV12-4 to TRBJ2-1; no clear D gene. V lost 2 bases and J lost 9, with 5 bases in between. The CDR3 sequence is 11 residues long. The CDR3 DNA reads TGTGCCAGCAGTTTAATGCGTGAGCAGTTCTTC. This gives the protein CASSLMREQFF.

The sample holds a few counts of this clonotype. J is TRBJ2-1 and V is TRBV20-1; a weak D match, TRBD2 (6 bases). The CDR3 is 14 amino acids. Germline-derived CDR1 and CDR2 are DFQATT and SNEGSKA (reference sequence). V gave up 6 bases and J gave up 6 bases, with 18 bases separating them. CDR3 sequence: CSASRASASNEQFF. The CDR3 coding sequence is TGCAGTGCGTCTCGGGCTAGCGCCTCCAATGAGCAGTTCTTC.

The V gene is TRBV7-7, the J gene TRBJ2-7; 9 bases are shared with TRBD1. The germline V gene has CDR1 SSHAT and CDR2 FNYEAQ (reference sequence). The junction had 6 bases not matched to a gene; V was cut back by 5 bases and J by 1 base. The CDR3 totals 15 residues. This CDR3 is CASSVGTGFSYEQYF. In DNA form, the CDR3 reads TGTGCCAGCAGCGTGGGGACAGGGTTTTCCTACGAGCAGTACTTC.